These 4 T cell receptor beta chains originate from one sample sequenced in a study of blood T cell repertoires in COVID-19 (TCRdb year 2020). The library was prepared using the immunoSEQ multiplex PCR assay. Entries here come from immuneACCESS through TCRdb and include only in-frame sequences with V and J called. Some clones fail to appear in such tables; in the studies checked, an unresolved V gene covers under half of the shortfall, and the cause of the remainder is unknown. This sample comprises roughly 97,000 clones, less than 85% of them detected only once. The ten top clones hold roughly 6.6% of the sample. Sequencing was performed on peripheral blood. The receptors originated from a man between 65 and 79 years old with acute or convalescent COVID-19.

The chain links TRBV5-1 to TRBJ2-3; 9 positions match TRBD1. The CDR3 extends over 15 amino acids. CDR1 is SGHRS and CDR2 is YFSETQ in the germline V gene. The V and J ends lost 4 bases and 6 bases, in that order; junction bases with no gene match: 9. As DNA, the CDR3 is TGCGCCAGCAGCCCGGGACAGGGAGTTATCGATACGCAGTATTTT. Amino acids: CASSPGQGVIDTQYF.

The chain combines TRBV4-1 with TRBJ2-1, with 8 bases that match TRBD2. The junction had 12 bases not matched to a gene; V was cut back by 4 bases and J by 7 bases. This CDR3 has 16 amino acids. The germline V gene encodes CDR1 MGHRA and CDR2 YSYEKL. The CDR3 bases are TGCGCCAGCAGCCCCAGTCTAGCGGGTGCTGAGAATGAGCAGTTCTTC. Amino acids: CASSPSLAGAENEQFF.

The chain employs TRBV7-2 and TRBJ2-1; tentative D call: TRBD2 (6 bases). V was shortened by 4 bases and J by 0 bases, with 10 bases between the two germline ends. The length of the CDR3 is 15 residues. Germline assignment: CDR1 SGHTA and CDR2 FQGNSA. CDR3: CASSSSASSYNEQFF. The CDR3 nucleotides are TGTGCCAGCAGCTCTAGCGCGAGCTCCTACAATGAGCAGTTCTTC.

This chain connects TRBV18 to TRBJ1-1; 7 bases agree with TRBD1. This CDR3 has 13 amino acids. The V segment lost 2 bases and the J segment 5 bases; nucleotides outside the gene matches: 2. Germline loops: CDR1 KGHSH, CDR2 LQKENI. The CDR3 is CASSPVRGTEAFF. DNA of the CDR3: TGTGCCAGCTCACCAGTCAGGGGGACTGAAGCTTTCTTT.